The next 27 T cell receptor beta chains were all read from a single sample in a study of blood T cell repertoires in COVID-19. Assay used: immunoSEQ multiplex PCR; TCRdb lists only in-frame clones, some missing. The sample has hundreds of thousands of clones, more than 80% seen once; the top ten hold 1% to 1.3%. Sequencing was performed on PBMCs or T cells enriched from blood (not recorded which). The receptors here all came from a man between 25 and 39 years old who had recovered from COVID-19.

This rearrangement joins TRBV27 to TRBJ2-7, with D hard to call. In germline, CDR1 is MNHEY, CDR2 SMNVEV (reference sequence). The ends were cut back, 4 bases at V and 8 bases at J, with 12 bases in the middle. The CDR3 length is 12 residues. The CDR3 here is CASSSEPTKQYF. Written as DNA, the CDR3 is TGTGCCAGCAGTTCGGAGCCTACGAAGCAGTACTTC.

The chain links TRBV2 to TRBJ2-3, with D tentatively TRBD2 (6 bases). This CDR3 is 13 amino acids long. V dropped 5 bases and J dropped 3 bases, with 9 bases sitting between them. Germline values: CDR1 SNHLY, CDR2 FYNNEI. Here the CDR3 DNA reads TGTGCCAGCAGTCGCGGGGTAACAGATACGCAGTATTTT. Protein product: CASSRGVTDTQYF.

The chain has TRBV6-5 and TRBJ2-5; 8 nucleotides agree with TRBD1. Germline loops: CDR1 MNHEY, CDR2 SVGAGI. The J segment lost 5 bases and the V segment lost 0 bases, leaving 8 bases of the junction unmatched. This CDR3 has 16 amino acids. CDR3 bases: TGTGCCAGCAGTTACTCCGGGACAGGTTATGATGAGACCCAGTACTTC. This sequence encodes CASSYSGTGYDETQYF.

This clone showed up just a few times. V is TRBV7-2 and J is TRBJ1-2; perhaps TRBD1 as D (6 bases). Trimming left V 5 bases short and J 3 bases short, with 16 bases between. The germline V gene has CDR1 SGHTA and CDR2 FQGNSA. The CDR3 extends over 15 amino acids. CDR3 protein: CASSNYRVEDYGYTF. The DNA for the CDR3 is TGTGCCAGCAGCAACTACAGGGTAGAGGACTATGGCTACACCTTC.

CDR3 loop: CASSIQPGSRLSNQPQHF. CDR3 nucleotide sequence: TGTGCCAGTAGTATCCAACCGGGGAGCCGACTAAGCAATCAGCCCCAGCATTTT. The J gene is TRBJ1-5, the V gene TRBV19; unclear D gene. Trimming cost V 3 bases and J 1 base, with 19 bases left between them. The CDR3 runs 18 residues. Looked up from germline, CDR1 is LNHDA and CDR2 is SQIVND (reference sequence).

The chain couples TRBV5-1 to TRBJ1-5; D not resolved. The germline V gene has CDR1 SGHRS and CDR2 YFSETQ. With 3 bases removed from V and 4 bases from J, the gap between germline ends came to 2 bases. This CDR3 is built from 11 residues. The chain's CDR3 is CASSSNQPQHF. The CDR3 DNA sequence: TGCGCCAGCAGCTCGAATCAGCCCCAGCATTTT.

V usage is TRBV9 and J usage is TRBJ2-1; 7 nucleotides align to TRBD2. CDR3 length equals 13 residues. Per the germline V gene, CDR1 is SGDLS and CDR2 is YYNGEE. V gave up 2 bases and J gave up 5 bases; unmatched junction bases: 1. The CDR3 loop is CASSVLADNEQFF. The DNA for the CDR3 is TGTGCCAGCAGCGTGCTAGCGGACAATGAGCAGTTCTTC.

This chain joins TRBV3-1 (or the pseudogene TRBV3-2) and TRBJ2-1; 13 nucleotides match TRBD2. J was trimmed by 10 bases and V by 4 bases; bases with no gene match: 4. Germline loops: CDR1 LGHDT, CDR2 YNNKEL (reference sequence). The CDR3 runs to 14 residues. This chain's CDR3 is CASSRGLAGWEQFF. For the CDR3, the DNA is TGTGCCAGCAGCCGGGGACTAGCGGGGTGGGAGCAGTTCTTC.

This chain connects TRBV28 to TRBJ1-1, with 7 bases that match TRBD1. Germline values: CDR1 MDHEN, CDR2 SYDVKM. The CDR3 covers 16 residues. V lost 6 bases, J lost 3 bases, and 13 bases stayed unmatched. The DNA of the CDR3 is TGTGCCAGCAGCCCGCCGCACGGGGACAGTCACACTGAAGCTTTCTTT. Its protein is CASSPPHGDSHTEAFF.

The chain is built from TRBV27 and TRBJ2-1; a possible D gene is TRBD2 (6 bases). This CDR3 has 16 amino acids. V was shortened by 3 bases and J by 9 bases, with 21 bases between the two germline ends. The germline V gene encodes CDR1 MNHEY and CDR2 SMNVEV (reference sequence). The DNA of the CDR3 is TGTGCCAGCAGTTTGTGGGCGGGAAGGAGCGTCAGTGAGCAGTTCTTC. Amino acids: CASSLWAGRSVSEQFF.

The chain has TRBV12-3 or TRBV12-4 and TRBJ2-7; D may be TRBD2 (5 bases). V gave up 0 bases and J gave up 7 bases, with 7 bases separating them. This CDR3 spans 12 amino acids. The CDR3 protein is CASSLARGEQYF. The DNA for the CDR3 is TGTGCCAGCAGTTTAGCGCGAGGGGAGCAGTACTTC.

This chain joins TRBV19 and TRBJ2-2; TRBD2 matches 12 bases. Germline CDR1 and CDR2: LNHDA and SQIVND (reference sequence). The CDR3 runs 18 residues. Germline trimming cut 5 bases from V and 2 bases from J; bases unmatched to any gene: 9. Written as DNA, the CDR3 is TGTGCCAGTAGTCGGACTCACGGACTAGCGGGAAACACCGGGGAGCTGTTTTTT. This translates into CASSRTHGLAGNTGELFF. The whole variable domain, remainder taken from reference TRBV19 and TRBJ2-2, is DGGITQSPKYLFRKEGQNVTLSCEQNLNHDAMYWYRQDPGQGLRLIYYSQIVNDFQKGDIAEGYSVSREKKESFPLTVTSAQKNPTAFYLCASSRTHGLAGNTGELFFGEGSRLTVL.

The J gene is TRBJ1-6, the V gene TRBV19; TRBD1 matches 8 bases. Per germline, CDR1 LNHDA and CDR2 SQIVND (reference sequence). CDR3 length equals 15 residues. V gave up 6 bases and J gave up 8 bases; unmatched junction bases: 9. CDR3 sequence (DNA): TGTGCCAGTAGCCAGGGGGCCGGCGGGGATTCACCCCTCCACTTT. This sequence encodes CASSQGAGGDSPLHF.

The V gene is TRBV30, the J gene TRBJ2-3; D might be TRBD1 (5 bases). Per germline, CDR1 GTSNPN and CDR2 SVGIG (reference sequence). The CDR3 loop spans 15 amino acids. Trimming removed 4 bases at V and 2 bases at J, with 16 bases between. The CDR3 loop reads CAWTKGPLFTDTQYF. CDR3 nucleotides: TGTGCCTGGACTAAGGGGCCCCTCTTCACAGATACGCAGTATTTT.

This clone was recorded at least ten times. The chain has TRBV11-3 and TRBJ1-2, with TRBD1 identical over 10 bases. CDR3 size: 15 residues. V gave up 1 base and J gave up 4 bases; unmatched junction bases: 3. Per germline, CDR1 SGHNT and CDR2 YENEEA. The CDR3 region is CASSLGTGGIYGYTF. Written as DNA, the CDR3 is TGTGCCAGCAGCTTAGGGACAGGGGGGATCTATGGCTACACCTTC.

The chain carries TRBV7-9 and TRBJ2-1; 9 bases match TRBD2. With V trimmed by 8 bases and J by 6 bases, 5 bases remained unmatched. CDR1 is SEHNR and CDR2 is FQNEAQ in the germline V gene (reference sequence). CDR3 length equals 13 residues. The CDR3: CASLGGRANEQFF. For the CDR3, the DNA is TGTGCCAGCCTTGGCGGGAGGGCCAATGAGCAGTTCTTC.

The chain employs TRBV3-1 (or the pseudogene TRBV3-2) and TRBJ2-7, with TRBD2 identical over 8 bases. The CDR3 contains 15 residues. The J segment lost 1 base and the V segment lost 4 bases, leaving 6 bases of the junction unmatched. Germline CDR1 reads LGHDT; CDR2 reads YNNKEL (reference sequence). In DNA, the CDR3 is TGTGCCAGCAGCCCCCTGCTAGCGGGTTCCTACGAGCAGTACTTC. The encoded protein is CASSPLLAGSYEQYF.

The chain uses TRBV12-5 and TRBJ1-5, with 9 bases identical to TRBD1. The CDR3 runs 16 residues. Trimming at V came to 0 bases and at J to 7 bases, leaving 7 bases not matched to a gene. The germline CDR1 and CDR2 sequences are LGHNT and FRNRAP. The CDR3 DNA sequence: TGTGCTAGTGGTTTGGTAAGAGGGACAGGGCTCCAGCCCCAGCATTTT. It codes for CASGLVRGTGLQPQHF. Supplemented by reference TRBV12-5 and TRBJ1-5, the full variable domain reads DARVTQTPRHKVTEMGQEVTMRCQPILGHNTVFWYRQTMMQGLELLAYFRNRAPLDDSGMPKDRFSAEMPDATLATLKIQPSEPRDSAVYFCASGLVRGTGLQPQHFGDGTRLSIL.

The CDR3 region is CASSLEGTGVPATNEKLFF. CDR3 bases: TGTGCCAGCAGCTTAGAAGGGACAGGGGTACCTGCAACTAATGAAAAACTGTTTTTT. The V and J genes are TRBV7-6 and TRBJ1-4, with 10 positions matching TRBD1. The CDR3 sequence is 19 residues long. J lost 0 bases, V lost 1 base, and 8 bases had no gene match. The germline V gene encodes CDR1 SGHVS and CDR2 FNYEAQ.

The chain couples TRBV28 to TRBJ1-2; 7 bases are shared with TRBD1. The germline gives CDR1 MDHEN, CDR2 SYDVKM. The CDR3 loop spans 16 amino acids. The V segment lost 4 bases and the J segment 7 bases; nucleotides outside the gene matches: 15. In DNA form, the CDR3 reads TGTGCCAGCAGTTCTCCTAGGGGCAGGGGGTCTGGTGGCTACACCTTC. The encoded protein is CASSSPRGRGSGGYTF.

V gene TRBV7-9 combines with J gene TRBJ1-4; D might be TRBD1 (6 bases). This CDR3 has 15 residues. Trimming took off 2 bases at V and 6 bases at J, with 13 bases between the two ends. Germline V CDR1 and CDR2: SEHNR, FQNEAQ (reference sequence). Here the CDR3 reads CASSLSGAAHEKLFF. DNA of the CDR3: TGTGCCAGCAGCTTATCAGGGGCAGCCCATGAAAAACTGTTTTTT.

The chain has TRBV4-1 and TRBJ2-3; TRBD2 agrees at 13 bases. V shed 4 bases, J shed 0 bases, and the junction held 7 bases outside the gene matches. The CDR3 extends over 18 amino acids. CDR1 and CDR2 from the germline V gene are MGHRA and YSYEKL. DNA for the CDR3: TGCGCCAGCAGCCGCAGGACTAGCGGGAGTCGGAGCACAGATACGCAGTATTTT. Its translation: CASSRRTSGSRSTDTQYF.

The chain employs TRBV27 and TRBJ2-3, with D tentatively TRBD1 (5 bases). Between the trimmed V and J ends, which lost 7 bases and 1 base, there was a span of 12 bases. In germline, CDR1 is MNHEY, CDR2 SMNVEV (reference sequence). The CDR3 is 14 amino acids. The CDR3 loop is CASKVGPGTDTQYF. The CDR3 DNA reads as TGTGCCAGCAAGGTGGGGCCCGGCACAGATACGCAGTATTTT.

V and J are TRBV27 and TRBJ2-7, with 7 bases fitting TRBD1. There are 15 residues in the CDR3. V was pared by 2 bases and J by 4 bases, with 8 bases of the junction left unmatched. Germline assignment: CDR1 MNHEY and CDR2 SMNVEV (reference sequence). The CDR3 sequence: CASSLAPGTVYEQYF. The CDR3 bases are TGTGCCAGCAGTTTAGCCCCCGGGACAGTATACGAGCAGTACTTC.

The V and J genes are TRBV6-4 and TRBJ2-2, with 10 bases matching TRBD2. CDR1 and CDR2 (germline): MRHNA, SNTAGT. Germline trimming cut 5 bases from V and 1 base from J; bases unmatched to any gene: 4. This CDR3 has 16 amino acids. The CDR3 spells CASSPLAGVNTGELFF. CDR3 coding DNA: TGTGCCAGCAGTCCCCTAGCGGGGGTGAACACCGGGGAGCTGTTTTTT.

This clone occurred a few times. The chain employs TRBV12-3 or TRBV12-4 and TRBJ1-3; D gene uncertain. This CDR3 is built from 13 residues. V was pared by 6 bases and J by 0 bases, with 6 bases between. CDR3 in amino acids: CASSRPSGNTIYF. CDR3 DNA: TGTGCCAGCAGCCGTCCCTCTGGAAACACCATATATTTT.

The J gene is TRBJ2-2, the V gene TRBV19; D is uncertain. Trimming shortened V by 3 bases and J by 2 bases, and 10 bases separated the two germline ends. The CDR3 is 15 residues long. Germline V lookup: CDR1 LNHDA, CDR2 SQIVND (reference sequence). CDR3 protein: CASSIQWLNTGELFF. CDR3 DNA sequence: TGTGCCAGTAGTATCCAGTGGCTCAACACCGGGGAGCTGTTTTTT. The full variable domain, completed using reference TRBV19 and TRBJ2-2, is DGGITQSPKYLFRKEGQNVTLSCEQNLNHDAMYWYRQDPGQGLRLIYYSQIVNDFQKGDIAEGYSVSREKKESFPLTVTSAQKNPTAFYLCASSIQWLNTGELFFGEGSRLTVL.